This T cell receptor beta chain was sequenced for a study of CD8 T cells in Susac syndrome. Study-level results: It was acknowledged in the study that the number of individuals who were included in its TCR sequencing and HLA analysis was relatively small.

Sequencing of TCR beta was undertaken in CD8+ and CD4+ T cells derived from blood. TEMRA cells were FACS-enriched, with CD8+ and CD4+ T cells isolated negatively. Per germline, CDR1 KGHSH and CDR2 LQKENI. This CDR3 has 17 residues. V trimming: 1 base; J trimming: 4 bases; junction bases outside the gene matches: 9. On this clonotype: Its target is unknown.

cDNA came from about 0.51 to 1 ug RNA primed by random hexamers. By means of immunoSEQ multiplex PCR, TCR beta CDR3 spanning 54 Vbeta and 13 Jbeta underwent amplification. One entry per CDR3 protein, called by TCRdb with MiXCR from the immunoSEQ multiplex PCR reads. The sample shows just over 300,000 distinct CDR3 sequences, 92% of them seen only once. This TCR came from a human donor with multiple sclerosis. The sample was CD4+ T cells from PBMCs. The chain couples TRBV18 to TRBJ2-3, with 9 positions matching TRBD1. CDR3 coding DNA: TGTGCCAGCTCACCACTGTCCGGGACAGGGAGTGCAGATACGCAGTATTTT. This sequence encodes CASSPLSGTGSADTQYF.